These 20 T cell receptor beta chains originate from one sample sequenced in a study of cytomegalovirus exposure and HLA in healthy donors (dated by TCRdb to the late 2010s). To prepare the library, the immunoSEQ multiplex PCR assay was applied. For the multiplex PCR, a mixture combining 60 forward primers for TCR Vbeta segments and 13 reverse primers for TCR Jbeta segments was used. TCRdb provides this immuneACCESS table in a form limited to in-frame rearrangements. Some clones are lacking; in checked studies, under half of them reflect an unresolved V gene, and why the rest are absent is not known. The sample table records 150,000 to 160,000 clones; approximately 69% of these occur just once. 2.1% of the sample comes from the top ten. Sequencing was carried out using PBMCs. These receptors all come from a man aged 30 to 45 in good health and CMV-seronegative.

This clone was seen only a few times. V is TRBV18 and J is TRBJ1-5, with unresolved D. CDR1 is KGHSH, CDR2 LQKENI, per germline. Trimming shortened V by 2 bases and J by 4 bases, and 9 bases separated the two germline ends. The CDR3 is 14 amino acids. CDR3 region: CASSPKTVNQPQHF. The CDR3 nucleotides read TGTGCCAGCTCACCAAAAACGGTAAATCAGCCCCAGCATTTT.

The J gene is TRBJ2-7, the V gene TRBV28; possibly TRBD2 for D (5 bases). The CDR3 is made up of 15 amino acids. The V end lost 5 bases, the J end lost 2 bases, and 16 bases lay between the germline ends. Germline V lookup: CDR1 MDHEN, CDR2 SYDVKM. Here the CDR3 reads CASSTGMSRAYEQYF. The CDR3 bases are TGTGCCAGCAGTACCGGGATGTCTAGGGCCTACGAGCAGTACTTC. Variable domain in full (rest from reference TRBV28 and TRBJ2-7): DVKVTQSSRYLVKRTGEKVFLECVQDMDHENMFWYRQDPGLGLRLIYFSYDVKMKEKGDIPEGYSVSREKKERFSLILESASTNQTSMYLCASSTGMSRAYEQYFGPGTRLTVT.

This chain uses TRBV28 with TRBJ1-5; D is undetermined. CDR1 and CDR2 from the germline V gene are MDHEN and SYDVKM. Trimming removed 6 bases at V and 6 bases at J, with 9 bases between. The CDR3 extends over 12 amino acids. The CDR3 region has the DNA TGTGCCAGCAGAAGACTGGGTCAGCCCCAGCATTTT. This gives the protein CASRRLGQPQHF.

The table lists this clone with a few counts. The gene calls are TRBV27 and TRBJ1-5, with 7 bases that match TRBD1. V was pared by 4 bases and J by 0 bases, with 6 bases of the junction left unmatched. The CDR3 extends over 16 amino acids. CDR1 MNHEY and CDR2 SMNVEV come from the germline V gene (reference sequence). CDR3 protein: CASSSWTGLSNQPQHF. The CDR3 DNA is TGTGCCAGCAGTTCGTGGACAGGACTTAGCAATCAGCCCCAGCATTTT.

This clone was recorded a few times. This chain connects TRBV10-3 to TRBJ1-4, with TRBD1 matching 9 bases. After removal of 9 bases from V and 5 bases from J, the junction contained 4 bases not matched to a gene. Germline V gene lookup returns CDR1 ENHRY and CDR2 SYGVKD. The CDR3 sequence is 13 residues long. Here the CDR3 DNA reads TGTGCCATTAGGGACAGGGAAAATGAAAAACTGTTTTTT. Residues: CAIRDRENEKLFF.

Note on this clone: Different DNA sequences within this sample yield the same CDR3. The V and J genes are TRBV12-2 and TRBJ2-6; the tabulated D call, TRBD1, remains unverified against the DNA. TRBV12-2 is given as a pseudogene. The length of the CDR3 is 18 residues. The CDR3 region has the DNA TGTGCAAGTCGCCCTCGAGGACAGGGAGGGAAAGGGGCCAACGTCCTGACTTTC. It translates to CASRPRGQGGKGANVLTF.

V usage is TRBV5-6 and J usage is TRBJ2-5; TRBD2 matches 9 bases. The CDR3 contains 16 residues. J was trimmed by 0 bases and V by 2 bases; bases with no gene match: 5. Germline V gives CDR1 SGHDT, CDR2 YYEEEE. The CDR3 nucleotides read TGTGCCAGCAGCTTATGGCTAGCGGGGAACCAAGAGACCCAGTACTTC. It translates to CASSLWLAGNQETQYF.

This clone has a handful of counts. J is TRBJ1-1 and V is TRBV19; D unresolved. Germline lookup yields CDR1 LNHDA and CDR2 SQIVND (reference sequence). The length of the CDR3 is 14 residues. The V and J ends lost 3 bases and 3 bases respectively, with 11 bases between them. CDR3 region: CASSIQPGDTEAFF. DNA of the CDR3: TGTGCCAGTAGTATTCAACCAGGTGACACTGAAGCTTTCTTT.

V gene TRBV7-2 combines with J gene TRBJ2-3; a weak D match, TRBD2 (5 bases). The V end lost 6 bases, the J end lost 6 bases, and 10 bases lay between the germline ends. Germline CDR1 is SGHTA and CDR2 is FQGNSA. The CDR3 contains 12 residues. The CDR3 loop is CASSVLGDTQYF. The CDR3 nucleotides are TGTGCCAGCAGTGTACTAGGGGATACGCAGTATTTT.

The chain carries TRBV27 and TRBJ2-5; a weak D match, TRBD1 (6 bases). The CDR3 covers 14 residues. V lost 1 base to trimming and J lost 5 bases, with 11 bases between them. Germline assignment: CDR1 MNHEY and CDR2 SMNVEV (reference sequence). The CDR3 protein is CASSLFSQGETQYF. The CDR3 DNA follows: TGTGCCAGCAGTTTATTTTCCCAGGGGGAGACCCAGTACTTC.

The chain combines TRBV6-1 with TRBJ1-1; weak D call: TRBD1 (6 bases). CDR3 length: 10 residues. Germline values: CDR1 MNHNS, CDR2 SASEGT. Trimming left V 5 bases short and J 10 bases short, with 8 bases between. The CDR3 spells CASSLGGAFF. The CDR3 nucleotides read TGTGCCAGCAGTCTAGGGGGAGCTTTCTTT.

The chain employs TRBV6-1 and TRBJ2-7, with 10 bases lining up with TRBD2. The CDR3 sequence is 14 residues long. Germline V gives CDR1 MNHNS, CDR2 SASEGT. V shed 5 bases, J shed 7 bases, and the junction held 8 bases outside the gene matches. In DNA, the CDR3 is TGTGCCAGCAGTATTACTAGCGGGGCTGGAGAGCAGTACTTC. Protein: CASSITSGAGEQYF.

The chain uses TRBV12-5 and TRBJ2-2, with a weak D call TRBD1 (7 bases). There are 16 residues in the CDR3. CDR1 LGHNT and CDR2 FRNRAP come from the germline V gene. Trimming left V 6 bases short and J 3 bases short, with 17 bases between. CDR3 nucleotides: TGTGCTAGTGGGGCAGGGGGAGGTCGTGACACCGGGGAGCTGTTTTTT. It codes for CASGAGGGRDTGELFF.

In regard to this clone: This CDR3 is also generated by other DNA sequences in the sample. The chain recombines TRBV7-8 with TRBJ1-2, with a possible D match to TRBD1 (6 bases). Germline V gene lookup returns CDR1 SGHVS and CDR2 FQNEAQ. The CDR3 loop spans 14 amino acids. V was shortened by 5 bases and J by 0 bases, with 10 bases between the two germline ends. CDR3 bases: TGTGCCAGCAGCCCACGGACAGCTAACTATGGCTACACCTTC. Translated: CASSPRTANYGYTF.

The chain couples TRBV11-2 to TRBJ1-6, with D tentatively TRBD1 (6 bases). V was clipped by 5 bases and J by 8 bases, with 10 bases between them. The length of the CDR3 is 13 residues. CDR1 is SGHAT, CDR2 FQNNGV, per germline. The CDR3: CASSANRDSPLHF. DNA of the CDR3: TGTGCCAGCAGCGCAAACAGGGATTCACCCCTCCACTTT. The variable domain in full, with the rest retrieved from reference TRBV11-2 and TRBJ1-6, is EAGVAQSPRYKIIEKRQSVAFWCNPISGHATLYWYQQILGQGPKLLIQFQNNGVVDDSQLPKDRFSAERLKGVDSTLKIQPAKLEDSAVYLCASSANRDSPLHFGNGTRLTVT.

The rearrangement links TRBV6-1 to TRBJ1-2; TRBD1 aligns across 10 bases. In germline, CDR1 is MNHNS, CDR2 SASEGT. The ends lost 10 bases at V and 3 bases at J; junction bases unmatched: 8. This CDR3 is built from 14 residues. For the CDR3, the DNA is TGTGCCAACCGACGGGGGACAGGGGACTATGGCTACACCTTC. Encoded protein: CANRRGTGDYGYTF.

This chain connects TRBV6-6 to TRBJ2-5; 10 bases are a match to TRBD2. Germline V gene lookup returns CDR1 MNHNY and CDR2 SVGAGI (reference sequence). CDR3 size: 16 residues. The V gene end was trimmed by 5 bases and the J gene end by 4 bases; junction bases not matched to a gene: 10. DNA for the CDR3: TGTGCCAGCAGTCCCGGACTAGCGGTTATGGCAGAGACCCAGTACTTC. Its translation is CASSPGLAVMAETQYF.

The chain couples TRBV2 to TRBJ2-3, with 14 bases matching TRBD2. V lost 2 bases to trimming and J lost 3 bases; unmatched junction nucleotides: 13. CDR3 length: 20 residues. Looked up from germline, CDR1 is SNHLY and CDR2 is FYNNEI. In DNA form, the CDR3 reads TGTGCCAGCAGTGAACCAGCCGGACTAGCGGGGGGAGAGGTGACAGATACGCAGTATTTT. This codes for CASSEPAGLAGGEVTDTQYF.

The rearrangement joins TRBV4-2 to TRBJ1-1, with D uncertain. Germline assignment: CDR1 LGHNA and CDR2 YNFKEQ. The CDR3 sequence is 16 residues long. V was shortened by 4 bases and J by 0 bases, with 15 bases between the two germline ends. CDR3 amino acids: CASSLGKGEMNTEAFF. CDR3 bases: TGTGCCAGCAGCCTTGGCAAGGGAGAGATGAACACTGAAGCTTTCTTT.

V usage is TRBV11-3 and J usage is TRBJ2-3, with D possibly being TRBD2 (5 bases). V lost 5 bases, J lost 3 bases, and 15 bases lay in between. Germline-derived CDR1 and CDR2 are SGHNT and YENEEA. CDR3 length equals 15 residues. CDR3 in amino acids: CASSTHPTRTDTQYF. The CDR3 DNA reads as TGTGCCAGCAGCACTCACCCAACTAGGACAGATACGCAGTATTTT.